Listed below are T cell receptor beta chains from one sample, sequenced in a study of T cell responses to AZD1222 COVID-19 vaccine. Assay used: immunoSEQ multiplex PCR; TCRdb lists only in-frame clones, some missing. Here the sample spans roughly 120,000 clones, approximately 85% being singletons. Sequencing used peripheral blood, obtained on day 0 of AZD1222 vaccination. These receptors were obtained from an adult in good health. Each CDR3 is given without its conserved first and last residue. The order of the fields is CDR3 protein, J gene, V gene, D gene. The D gene is left open where the match is weak.

CDR3: ASSPTGVFTEAF; J: TRBJ1-1; V: TRBV18; D: TRBD1
CDR3: ASSAGQGHQPQH; J: TRBJ1-5; V: TRBV16; D: TRBD1
CDR3: ASSIPHLTNEKLF; J: TRBJ1-4; V: TRBV19; D: NA
CDR3: ASSRQGPYNQPQH; J: TRBJ1-5; V: TRBV27; D: TRBD1
CDR3: ASSYAQWSSYNEQF; J: TRBJ2-1; V: TRBV6-2/TRBV6-3; D: NA
CDR3: ATSDSYRGSYNEQF; J: TRBJ2-1; V: TRBV24-1; D: TRBD1
CDR3: ASSLEGNRIYGYT; J: TRBJ1-2; V: TRBV7-2; D: NA
CDR3: ASTLGTTYEQY; J: TRBJ2-7; V: TRBV7-2; D: NA
CDR3: ASSLGGTLSYEQY; J: TRBJ2-7; V: TRBV7-2; D: TRBD2
CDR3: ASSPDQGGYT; J: TRBJ1-2; V: TRBV18; D: NA
CDR3: ASSFPTGAGNTIY; J: TRBJ1-3; V: TRBV7-9; D: TRBD1
CDR3: ASSLGVGVYEQY; J: TRBJ2-7; V: TRBV7-2; D: NA
CDR3: ASLVRQGTSGELF; J: TRBJ2-2; V: TRBV28; D: TRBD1
CDR3: ASRISQGGQIEAF; J: TRBJ1-1; V: TRBV28; D: NA
CDR3: ASKSRGTGTDTQY; J: TRBJ2-3; V: TRBV6-5; D: NA
CDR3: ASSLSPGGRNTIY; J: TRBJ1-3; V: TRBV6-1; D: NA
CDR3: ASSYSSAGGGNEQF; J: TRBJ2-1; V: TRBV6-5; D: TRBD2
CDR3: ASSLDIGLASDTQY; J: TRBJ2-3; V: TRBV5-6; D: NA
CDR3: ASSLDRDTEQY; J: TRBJ2-7; V: TRBV13; D: NA
CDR3: ATSELGTDQQETQY; J: TRBJ2-5; V: TRBV24-1; D: NA
CDR3: ASSPPQTPMYQPQH; J: TRBJ1-5; V: TRBV18; D: NA
CDR3: ASSPPRGREETQY; J: TRBJ2-5; V: TRBV18; D: NA
CDR3: ASRGTGPRRHGYT; J: TRBJ1-2; V: TRBV28; D: NA
CDR3: ASSGWGQGSNQPQH; J: TRBJ1-5; V: TRBV28; D: TRBD1
CDR3: ASSFRTATYGYT; J: TRBJ1-2; V: TRBV28; D: NA
CDR3: ASSRYPPGQGLTEAF; J: TRBJ1-1; V: TRBV6-6; D: TRBD1
CDR3: ASGSYGDSTDTQY; J: TRBJ2-3; V: TRBV27; D: NA
CDR3: ASSLLPTDTQY; J: TRBJ2-3; V: TRBV28; D: NA
CDR3: ATNRRNTEAF; J: TRBJ1-1; V: TRBV2; D: NA
CDR3: ASSLKQGRTDTQY; J: TRBJ2-3; V: TRBV7-2; D: NA
CDR3: ASSQARRATPQH; J: TRBJ1-5; V: TRBV4-3; D: NA
CDR3: ASSTGGRGLNTEAF; J: TRBJ1-1; V: TRBV2; D: TRBD1
CDR3: ASSYVNPNYGYT; J: TRBJ1-2; V: TRBV6-2/TRBV6-3; D: NA
CDR3: ATSRDNLFSGANVLT; J: TRBJ2-6; V: TRBV15; D: NA
CDR3: SASQDRADYGYT; J: TRBJ1-2; V: TRBV20-1; D: TRBD1
CDR3: ASSLSGGTTNTGELF; J: TRBJ2-2; V: TRBV7-6; D: TRBD2
CDR3: ASSYDEKLF; J: TRBJ1-4; V: TRBV28; D: NA
CDR3: ASSLLGTRSTDTQY; J: TRBJ2-3; V: TRBV5-1; D: NA
CDR3: ASSFSGRGTGYNEQF; J: TRBJ2-1; V: TRBV28; D: TRBD2
CDR3: ASRLNRGGQPQH; J: TRBJ1-5; V: TRBV6-5; D: TRBD1
CDR3: ASSPSFLAGGAETQY; J: TRBJ2-5; V: TRBV3-1/TRBV3-2; D: TRBD2
CDR3: ASSLRLAGAGGELF; J: TRBJ2-2; V: TRBV27; D: TRBD2
CDR3: ASSFQLEAF; J: TRBJ1-1; V: TRBV12-3/TRBV12-4; D: NA
CDR3: ASSPRDRIDTQY; J: TRBJ2-3; V: TRBV7-2; D: TRBD1
CDR3: ASSIRDGFVTNTGELF; J: TRBJ2-2; V: TRBV19; D: NA
CDR3: ASSLHSGSGNEQF; J: TRBJ2-1; V: TRBV7-8; D: TRBD2